Sequencing of this T cell receptor (beta chain) was carried out in a study of blood T cell repertoires in COVID-19. The table came from immunoSEQ multiplex PCR; TCRdb's copy has only in-frame clones and leaves some out. The table includes about 170,000 clones, around 74% detected once. Trimming removed 3 bases from V and 6 bases from J; junction bases left unmatched: 11. From germline, CDR1 is SGHRS and CDR2 YFSETQ. This CDR3 region has 17 residues. The sequence came from a man aged 70-80 years with acute or convalescent COVID-19. The sample comprised peripheral blood. The chain links TRBV5-1 to TRBJ2-2; 10 bases line up with TRBD2. CDR3 DNA: TGCGCCAGCAGCTCTGGGTCTAGCGGGAGTTTCGCCGGGGAGCTGTTTTTT. It encodes CASSSGSSGSFAGELFF.